The text below deals with one T cell receptor beta chain. This record belongs to a study of blood T cell repertoires in COVID-19. CDR1 is SGDLS and CDR2 is YYNGEE in the germline V gene. CDR3 length: 18 amino acids. V lost 0 bases and J lost 8; bases outside the gene matches: 17. TCRdb's copy holds only in-frame clones and misses some; the assay was immunoSEQ multiplex PCR. The sample has around 50,000 clones, roughly 77% seen once; the top ten hold 20%. The gene calls are TRBV9 and TRBJ2-1, with 7 nucleotides matching TRBD2. Material: peripheral blood. The receptor's source is a human donor with active or convalescent COVID-19. The donor label of this sample is uncertain. The CDR3 bases are TGTGCCAGCAGCGTAGGGTTTCACGGGAGGAATAATAAGGATGAGCAGTTCTTC. It translates to CASSVGFHGRNNKDEQFF.